This T cell receptor (beta chain) came from a study of blood T cell repertoires in COVID-19. This clone was counted only a few times. This CDR3 has 14 amino acids. The germline V and J ends were trimmed by 0 bases and 0 bases, with 3 bases remaining between them. Germline V gene lookup returns CDR1 SGHKS and CDR2 YYEKEE (reference sequence). Libraries were prepared by immunoSEQ multiplex PCR; TCRdb keeps only in-frame clonotypes and omits some of them. Of a few hundred thousand clones in the sample, over 80% were seen once. The chain carries TRBV5-5 and TRBJ2-2; no firm D call. Sequences were obtained from PBMCs or T cells enriched from blood (not recorded which). This sequence was found in a man in his late teens or twenties with acute COVID-19. CDR3 DNA sequence: TGTGCCAGCAGCTTGGCCTCGAACACCGGGGAGCTGTTTTTT. Translated, it gives CASSLASNTGELFF.